The T cell receptor (beta chain) under discussion was sequenced for a study of blood T cell repertoires in COVID-19. Overall study: COVID-19 samples collected from the United States, Italy and Spain covered acute and convalescent phases. PBMCs, B-cell-depleted T cells, or T cells were the source of the cDNA or gDNA that made up the material.

Study processing details: Scientists estimated how many nucleated cells there were by amplifying reference gene primers. Here immunoSEQ multiplex PCR was the method, and the copy in TCRdb shows in-frame clones only, minus some. The DNA gave D and trimming, while V, J and clone size come from that table. Seen here are some 260,000 clones, less than 85% observed once, and the top ten hold 2.5% to 3.5%. The CDR3 is made up of 16 amino acids. The rearrangement uses TRBV21-1 and TRBJ1-2; TRBD1, the table's D call, was not compared with the DNA. TRBV21-1 is annotated as a pseudogene. The sample comprised peripheral blood. The receptor comes from a woman under 30 with acute or convalescent COVID-19. CDR3 in amino acids: CASKGGLDRGSYGYTF. CDR3 nucleotide sequence: TGTGCCAGCAAAGGGGGGCTTGACAGGGGTAGCTATGGCTACACCTTC.